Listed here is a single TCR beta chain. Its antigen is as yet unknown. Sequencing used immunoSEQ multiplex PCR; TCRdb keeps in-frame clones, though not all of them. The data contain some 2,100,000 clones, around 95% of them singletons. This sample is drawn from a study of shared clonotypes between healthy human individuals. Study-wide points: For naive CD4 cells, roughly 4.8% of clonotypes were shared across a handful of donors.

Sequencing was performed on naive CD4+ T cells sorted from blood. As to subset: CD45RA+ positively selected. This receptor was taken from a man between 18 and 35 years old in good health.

CDR3 amino acids: CASSEGLAGQETQYF. In DNA, the CDR3 is TGCGCCAGCAGCGAGGGACTAGCGGGCCAAGAGACCCAGTACTTC. V is TRBV5-1 and J is TRBJ2-5; 12 nucleotides agree with TRBD2. Germline V CDR1 and CDR2: SGHRS, YFSETQ. The V and J ends lost 4 bases and 1 base, in that order; junction bases with no gene match: 2. The CDR3 loop spans 15 amino acids.